This entry lists 6 T cell receptor beta chains sequenced from one sample in a study of blood T cell repertoires in COVID-19. The data were produced by immunoSEQ multiplex PCR, yet TCRdb's version contains in-frame clones alone and is incomplete. The sample gives fewer than 150,000 clones, about two thirds of which show up once; around 0.9% is in the top ten. The sequenced sample consisted of peripheral blood. The receptors derive from a human donor with acute or convalescent COVID-19. The donor label of this sample is uncertain.

The chain has TRBV19 and TRBJ1-1; D unresolved. There are 15 residues in the CDR3. V gave up 7 bases and J gave up 3 bases, with 18 bases separating them. Germline values: CDR1 LNHDA, CDR2 SQIVND (reference sequence). The DNA of the CDR3 is TGTGCCAGTACCAGTATGGGCCGGGGAGACACTGAAGCTTTCTTT. It yields the protein CASTSMGRGDTEAFF.

The chain employs TRBV4-1 and TRBJ1-2, with D hard to call. V was cut by 1 base and J by 7 bases, with 10 bases left in between. Germline CDR1 is MGHRA and CDR2 is YSYEKL. The CDR3 contains 13 residues. CDR3 sequence reads: CASSQAGGSGYTF. The CDR3, as DNA: TGCGCCAGCAGCCAAGCTGGAGGGTCTGGCTACACCTTC.

This clone is a singleton in its sample. V is TRBV6-6 and J is TRBJ1-5; no clear D gene. Germline V gene data show CDR1 as MNHNY and CDR2 as SVGAGI (reference sequence). Trimming pared 6 bases from V and 4 bases from J, leaving 10 bases between. CDR3 length: 13 amino acids. This CDR3 is CASSHGENQPQHF. In DNA form, the CDR3 reads TGTGCCAGCAGCCACGGGGAGAATCAGCCCCAGCATTTT.

The J gene is TRBJ1-2, the V gene TRBV28, with 7 bases that match TRBD1. The germline gives CDR1 MDHEN, CDR2 SYDVKM. The CDR3 is 16 residues long. Losses at the gene ends were 6 bases for V and 3 bases for J; bases not matched to a gene: 13. The CDR3 nucleotides read TGTGCCAGCAGACCGGGACAGATCGCTGGGGACTATGGCTACACCTTC. Its translation is CASRPGQIAGDYGYTF.

This clone has more than one count but fewer than ten. V is TRBV4-2 and J is TRBJ2-1; 9 bases line up with TRBD2. Per germline, CDR1 LGHNA and CDR2 YNFKEQ. With 1 base clipped from V and 0 bases from J, the junction kept 4 bases outside the gene matches. The CDR3 is 17 amino acids. CDR3 protein: CASSQALAGSSYNEQFF. CDR3 in DNA: TGTGCCAGCAGCCAAGCCCTAGCGGGGTCCTCCTACAATGAGCAGTTCTTC.

CDR3 loop: CASSSDIMNTEAFF. CDR3 DNA: TGTGCCAGCAGTTCCGACATCATGAACACTGAAGCTTTCTTT. J is TRBJ1-1 and V is TRBV2; no clear D gene. V was pared by 5 bases and J by 0 bases, with 10 bases between. Germline V gives CDR1 SNHLY, CDR2 FYNNEI. The CDR3 is made up of 14 amino acids.